This T cell receptor (beta chain) was retrieved from a study of siplizumab effects on memory and regulatory T cells. Method: immunoSEQ multiplex PCR; TCRdb's copy keeps in-frame clones and lacks some. The sample yields over 60,000 clones, about 90% seen once. The length of the CDR3 is 14 residues. Germline CDR1 SEHNR, CDR2 FQNEAQ (reference sequence). The V and J ends lost 8 bases and 8 bases, in that order; junction bases with no gene match: 6. The sample was CD8+ T cells sorted from blood. The receptor was derived from a human donor in good health. The chain joins TRBV7-9 to TRBJ2-1, with 13 bases that match TRBD2. DNA of the CDR3: TGTGCCAGCCTTGGGACTAGCGGGGTCTATGAGCAGTTCTTC. Protein product: CASLGTSGVYEQFF. The full variable domain, completed using reference TRBV7-9 and TRBJ2-1, is DTGVSQNPRHKITKRGQNVTFRCDPISEHNRLYWYRQTLGQGPEFLTYFQNEAQLEKSRLLSDRFSAERPKGSFSTLEIQRTEQGDSAMYLCASLGTSGVYEQFFGPGTRLTVL.